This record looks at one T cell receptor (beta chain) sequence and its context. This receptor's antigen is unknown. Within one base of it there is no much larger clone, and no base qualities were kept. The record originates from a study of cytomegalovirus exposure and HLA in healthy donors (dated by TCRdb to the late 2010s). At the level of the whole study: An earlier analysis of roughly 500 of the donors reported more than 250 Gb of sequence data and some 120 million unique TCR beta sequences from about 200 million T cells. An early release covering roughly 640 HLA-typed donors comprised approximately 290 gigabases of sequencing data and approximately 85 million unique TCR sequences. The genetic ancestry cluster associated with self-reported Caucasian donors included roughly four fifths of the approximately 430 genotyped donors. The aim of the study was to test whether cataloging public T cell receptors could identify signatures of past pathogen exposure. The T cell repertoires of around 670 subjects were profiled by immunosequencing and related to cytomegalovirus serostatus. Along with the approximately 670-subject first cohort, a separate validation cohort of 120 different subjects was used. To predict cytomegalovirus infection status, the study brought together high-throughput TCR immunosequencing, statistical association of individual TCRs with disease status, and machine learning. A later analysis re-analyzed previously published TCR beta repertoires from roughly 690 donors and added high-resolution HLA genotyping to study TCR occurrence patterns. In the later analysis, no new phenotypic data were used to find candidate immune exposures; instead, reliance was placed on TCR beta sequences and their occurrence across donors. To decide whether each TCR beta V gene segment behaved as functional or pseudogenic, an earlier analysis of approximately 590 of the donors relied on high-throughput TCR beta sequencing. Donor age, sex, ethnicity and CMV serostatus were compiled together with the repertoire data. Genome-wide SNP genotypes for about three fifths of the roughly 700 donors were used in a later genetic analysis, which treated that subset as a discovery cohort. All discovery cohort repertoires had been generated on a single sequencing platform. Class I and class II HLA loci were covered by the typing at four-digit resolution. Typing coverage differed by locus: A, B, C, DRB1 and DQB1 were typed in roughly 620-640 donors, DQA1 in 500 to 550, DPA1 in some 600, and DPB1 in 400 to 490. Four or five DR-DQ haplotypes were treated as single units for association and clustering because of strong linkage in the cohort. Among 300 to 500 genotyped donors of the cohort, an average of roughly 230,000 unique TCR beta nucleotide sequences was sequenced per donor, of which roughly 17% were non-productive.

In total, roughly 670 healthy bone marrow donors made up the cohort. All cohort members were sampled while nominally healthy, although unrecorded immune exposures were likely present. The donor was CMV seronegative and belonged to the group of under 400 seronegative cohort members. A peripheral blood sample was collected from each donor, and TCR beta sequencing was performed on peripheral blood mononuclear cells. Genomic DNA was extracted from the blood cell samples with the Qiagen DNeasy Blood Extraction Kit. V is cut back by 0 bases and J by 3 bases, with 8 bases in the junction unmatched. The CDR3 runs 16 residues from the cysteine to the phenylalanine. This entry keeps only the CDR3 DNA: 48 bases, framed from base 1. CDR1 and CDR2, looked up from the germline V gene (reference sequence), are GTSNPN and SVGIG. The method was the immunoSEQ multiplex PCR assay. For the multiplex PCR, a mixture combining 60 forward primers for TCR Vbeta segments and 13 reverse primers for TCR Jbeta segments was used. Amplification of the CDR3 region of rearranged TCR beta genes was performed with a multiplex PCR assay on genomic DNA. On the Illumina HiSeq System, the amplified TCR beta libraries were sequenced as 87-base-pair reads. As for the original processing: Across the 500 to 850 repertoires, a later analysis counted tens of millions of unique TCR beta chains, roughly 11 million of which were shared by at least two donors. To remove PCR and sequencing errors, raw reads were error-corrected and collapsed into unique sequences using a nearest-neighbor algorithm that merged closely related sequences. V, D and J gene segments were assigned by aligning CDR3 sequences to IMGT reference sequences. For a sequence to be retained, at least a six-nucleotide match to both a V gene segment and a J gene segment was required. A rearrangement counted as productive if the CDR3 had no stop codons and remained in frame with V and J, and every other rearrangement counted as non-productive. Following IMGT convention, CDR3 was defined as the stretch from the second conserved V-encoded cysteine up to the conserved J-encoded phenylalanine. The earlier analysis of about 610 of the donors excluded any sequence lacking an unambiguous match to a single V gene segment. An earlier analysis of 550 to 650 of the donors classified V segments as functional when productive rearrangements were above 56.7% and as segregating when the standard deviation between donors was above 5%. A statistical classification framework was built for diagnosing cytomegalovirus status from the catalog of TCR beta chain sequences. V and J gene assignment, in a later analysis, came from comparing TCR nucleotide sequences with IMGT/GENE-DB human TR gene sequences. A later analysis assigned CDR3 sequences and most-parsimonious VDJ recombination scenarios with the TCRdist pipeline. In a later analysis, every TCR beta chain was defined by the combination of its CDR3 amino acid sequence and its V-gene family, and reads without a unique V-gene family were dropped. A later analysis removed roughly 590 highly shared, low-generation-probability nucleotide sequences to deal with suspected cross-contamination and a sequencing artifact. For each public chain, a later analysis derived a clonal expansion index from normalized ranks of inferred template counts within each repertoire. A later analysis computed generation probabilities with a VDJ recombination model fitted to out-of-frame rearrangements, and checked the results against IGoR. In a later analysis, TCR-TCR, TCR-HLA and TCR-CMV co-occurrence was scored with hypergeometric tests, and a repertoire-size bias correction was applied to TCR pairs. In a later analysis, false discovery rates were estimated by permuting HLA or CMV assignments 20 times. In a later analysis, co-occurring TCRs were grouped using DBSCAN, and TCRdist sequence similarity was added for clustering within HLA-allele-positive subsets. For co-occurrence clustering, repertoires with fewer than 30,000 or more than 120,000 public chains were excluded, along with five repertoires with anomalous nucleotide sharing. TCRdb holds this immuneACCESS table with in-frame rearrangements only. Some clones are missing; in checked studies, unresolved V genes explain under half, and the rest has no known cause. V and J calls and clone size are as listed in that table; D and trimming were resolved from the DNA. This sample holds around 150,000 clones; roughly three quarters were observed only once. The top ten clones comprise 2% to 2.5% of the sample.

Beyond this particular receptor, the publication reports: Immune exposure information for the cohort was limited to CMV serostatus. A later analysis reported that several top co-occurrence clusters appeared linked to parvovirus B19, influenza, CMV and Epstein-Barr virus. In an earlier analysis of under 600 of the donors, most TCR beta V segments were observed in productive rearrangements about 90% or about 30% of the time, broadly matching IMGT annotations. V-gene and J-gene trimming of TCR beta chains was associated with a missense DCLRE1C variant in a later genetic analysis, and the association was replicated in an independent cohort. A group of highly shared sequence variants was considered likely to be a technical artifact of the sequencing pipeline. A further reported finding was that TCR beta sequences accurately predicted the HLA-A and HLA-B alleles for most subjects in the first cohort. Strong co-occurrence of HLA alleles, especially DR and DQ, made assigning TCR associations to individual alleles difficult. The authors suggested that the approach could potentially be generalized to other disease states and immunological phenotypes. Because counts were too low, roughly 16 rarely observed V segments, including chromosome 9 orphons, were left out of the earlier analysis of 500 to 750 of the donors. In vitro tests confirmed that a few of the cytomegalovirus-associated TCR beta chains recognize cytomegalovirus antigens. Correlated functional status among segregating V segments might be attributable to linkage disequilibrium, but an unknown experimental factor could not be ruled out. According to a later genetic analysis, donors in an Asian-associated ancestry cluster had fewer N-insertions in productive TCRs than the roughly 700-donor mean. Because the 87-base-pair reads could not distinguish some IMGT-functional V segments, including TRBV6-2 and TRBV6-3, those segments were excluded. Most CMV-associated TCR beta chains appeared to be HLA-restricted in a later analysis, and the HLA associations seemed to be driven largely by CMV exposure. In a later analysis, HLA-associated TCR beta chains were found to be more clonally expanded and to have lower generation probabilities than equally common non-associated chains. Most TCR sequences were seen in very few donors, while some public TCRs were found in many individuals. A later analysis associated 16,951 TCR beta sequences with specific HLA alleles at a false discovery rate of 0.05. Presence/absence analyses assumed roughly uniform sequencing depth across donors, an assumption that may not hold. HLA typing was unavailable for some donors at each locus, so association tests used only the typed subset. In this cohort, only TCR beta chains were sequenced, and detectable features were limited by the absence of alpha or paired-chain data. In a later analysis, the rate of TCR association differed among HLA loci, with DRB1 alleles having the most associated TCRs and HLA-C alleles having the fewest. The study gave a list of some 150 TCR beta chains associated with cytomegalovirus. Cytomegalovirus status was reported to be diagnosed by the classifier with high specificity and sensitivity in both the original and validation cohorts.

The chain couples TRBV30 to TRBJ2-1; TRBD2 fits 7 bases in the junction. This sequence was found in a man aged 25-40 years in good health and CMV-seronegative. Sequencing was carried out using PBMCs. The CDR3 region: CAWSVLLAVDYNEQFF. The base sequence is TGTGCCTGGAGTGTACTTCTAGCGGTTGACTACAATGAGCAGTTCTTC.